Shown below are 11 T cell receptor beta chains from a single sample sequenced in a study of T cell changes during pregnancy in multiple sclerosis. This table comes from immunoSEQ multiplex PCR, and its TCRdb copy is limited to in-frame clones, with some not included. The table has under 30,000 clones, roughly 90% seen once. This sample comprised CD8+ T cells from peripheral blood mononuclear cells, obtained in the third trimester of pregnancy. These receptors were collected from a female donor in good health, enrolled as a control in a pregnancy study.

The chain uses TRBV28 and TRBJ2-7; tentatively, D is TRBD1 (5 bases). The CDR3 spans 14 residues. From germline, CDR1 is MDHEN and CDR2 SYDVKM. V dropped 2 bases and J dropped 2 bases, with 10 bases sitting between them. The CDR3 region has the DNA TGTGCCAGCAGTTTACAGGGTGGGACCTACGAGCAGTACTTC. Translation: CASSLQGGTYEQYF.

This clone is classed as medium-sized. The chain uses TRBV6-4 and TRBJ1-2; 7 bases agree with TRBD1. This CDR3 region has 14 residues. Germline CDR1 is MRHNA and CDR2 is SNTAGT. J gave up 8 bases and V 0 bases, and 6 bases lay outside the gene matches. CDR3 residues: CASSDSEGAEGYTF. The DNA of the CDR3 is TGTGCCAGCAGTGACTCGGAGGGGGCTGAGGGCTACACCTTC.

The chain links TRBV15 to TRBJ1-2, with D perhaps TRBD1 (5 bases). The CDR3 sequence is 14 residues long. Germline values: CDR1 LNHNV, CDR2 YYDKDF (reference sequence). V lost 0 bases, J lost 3 bases, and 8 bases lay in between. This chain's CDR3 is CATSRDKGHYGYTF. DNA of the CDR3: TGTGCCACCAGCAGAGACAAGGGGCACTATGGCTACACCTTC.

This rearrangement joins TRBV27 to TRBJ2-3; TRBD2 is a possible D gene (6 bases). This CDR3 contains 13 residues. V was trimmed by 6 bases and J by 7 bases, leaving 14 bases between them. Germline loops: CDR1 MNHEY, CDR2 SMNVEV (reference sequence). CDR3 coding DNA: TGTGCCAGCAGCCCCCGGGGGAGGAATACGCAGTATTTT. This gives the protein CASSPRGRNTQYF.

This clone was detected once. The chain carries TRBV15 and TRBJ1-2; 7 bases fit TRBD1. This CDR3 is built from 14 residues. With 6 bases clipped from V and 8 bases from J, the junction kept 12 bases outside the gene matches. Germline CDR1 reads LNHNV; CDR2 reads YYDKDF (reference sequence). Written as DNA, the CDR3 is TGTGCCACCAGTCCCGGGACAGACTCTTACGGCTACACCTTC. Translation: CATSPGTDSYGYTF.

The chain combines TRBV5-1 with TRBJ2-1, with 8 bases matching TRBD1. The CDR3 is made up of 17 amino acids. J was trimmed by 7 bases and V by 4 bases; bases with no gene match: 16. Germline CDR1 is SGHRS and CDR2 is YFSETQ. The CDR3 DNA follows: TGCGCCAGCAGCCCGGTAATATCAGGGGGCGGAAGGAATGAGCAGTTCTTC. Translating gives CASSPVISGGGRNEQFF. The full variable domain, in which reference TRBV5-1 and TRBJ2-1 provide the parts outside the CDR3, is KAGVTQTPRYLIKTRGQQVTLSCSPISGHRSVSWYQQTPGQGLQFLFEYFSETQRNKGNFPGRFSGRQFSNSRSEMNVSTLELGDSALYLCASSPVISGGGRNEQFFGPGTRLTVL.

CDR3 protein: CASSPTGGGTEAFF. CDR3 DNA sequence: TGTGCCAGCAGCCCAACAGGGGGCGGAACTGAAGCTTTCTTT. This chain connects TRBV7-9 to TRBJ1-1, with 9 bases that match TRBD1. The junction had 6 bases not matched to a gene; V was cut back by 5 bases and J by 5 bases. The CDR3 contains 14 residues. Germline values: CDR1 SEHNR, CDR2 FQNEAQ (reference sequence).

This chain links TRBV27 with TRBJ2-1; TRBD2 matches 9 bases. V was clipped by 10 bases and J by 10 bases; unmatched bases: 11. Germline loops: CDR1 MNHEY, CDR2 SMNVEV (reference sequence). The CDR3 covers 13 residues. The CDR3 coding sequence is TGTGCCACGGGGACTAGCTGGAGCGGGGAGCAGTTCTTC. Residues: CATGTSWSGEQFF.

This sequence joins TRBV5-4 and TRBJ2-5, with 9 nucleotides matching TRBD2. The germline V gene encodes CDR1 SGHNT and CDR2 YYREEE (reference sequence). With 0 bases clipped from V and 5 bases from J, the junction kept 8 bases outside the gene matches. The CDR3 totals 16 residues. The CDR3 sequence is CASSLAGSGSGETQYF. The DNA for the CDR3 is TGTGCCAGCAGCTTGGCGGGTAGCGGGAGTGGTGAGACCCAGTACTTC.

The table lists this clone with a count of one. The gene calls are TRBV6-1 and TRBJ1-1; 8 bases are a match to TRBD1. V shed 7 bases and J 6 bases; nucleotides not matched to a gene: 13. From germline, CDR1 is MNHNS and CDR2 SASEGT. This CDR3 has 15 amino acids. CDR3 loop: CASTLMDRAAPEAFF. CDR3 coding DNA: TGTGCCAGCACCCTCATGGACAGGGCCGCACCTGAAGCTTTCTTT.

The rearrangement joins TRBV5-1 to TRBJ2-7; maybe TRBD1 (6 bases). The V and J ends lost 1 base and 4 bases respectively, with 15 bases between them. The CDR3 sequence is 15 residues long. Germline V lookup: CDR1 SGHRS, CDR2 YFSETQ. CDR3: CASSLYGDKYYEQYF. The CDR3 DNA follows: TGCGCCAGCAGCTTGTATGGGGACAAATATTACGAGCAGTACTTC. Using reference TRBV5-1 and TRBJ2-7 for the parts outside the CDR3, the full variable domain is KAGVTQTPRYLIKTRGQQVTLSCSPISGHRSVSWYQQTPGQGLQFLFEYFSETQRNKGNFPGRFSGRQFSNSRSEMNVSTLELGDSALYLCASSLYGDKYYEQYFGPGTRLTVT.